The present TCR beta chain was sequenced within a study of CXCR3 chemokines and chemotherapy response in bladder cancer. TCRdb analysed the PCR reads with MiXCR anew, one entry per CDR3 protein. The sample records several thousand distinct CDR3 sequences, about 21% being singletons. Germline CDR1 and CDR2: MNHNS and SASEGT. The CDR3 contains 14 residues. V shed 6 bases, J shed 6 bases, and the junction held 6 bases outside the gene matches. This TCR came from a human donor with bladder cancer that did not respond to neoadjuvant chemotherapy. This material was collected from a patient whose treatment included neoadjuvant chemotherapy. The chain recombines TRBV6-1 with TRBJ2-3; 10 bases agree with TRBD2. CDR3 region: CASRSGGAPDTQYF. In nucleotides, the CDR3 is TGTGCCAGCAGAAGCGGGGGGGCACCTGATACGCAGTATTTT.